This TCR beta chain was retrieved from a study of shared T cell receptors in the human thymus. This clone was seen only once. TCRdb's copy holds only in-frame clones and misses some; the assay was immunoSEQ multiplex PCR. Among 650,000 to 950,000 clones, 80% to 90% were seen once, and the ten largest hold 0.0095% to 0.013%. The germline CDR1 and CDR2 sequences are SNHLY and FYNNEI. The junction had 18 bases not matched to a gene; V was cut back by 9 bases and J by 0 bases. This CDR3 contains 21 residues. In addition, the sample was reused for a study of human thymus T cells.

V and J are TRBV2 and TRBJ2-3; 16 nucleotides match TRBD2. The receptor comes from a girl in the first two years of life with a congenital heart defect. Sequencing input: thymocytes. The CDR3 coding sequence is TGTGCCAGACGGGGACTAGCGGGGGGGCAGGCCCTGGGTGCCAGCACAGATACGCAGTATTTT. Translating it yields CARRGLAGGQALGASTDTQYF.